The 24 T cell receptor beta chains reported below all come from one sample, sequenced in a study of T cell responses to AZD1222 COVID-19 vaccine. Method: immunoSEQ multiplex PCR; TCRdb's copy keeps in-frame clones and lacks some. This table has roughly 100,000 clones, around nine tenths appearing once. This sample comprised peripheral blood, obtained 28 days after the second dose of the MenACWY control vaccine. These receptors were collected from an adult who received the MenACWY meningococcal vaccine as a control.

The genes are TRBV3-1 (or the pseudogene TRBV3-2) and TRBJ2-7, with a weak D call TRBD1 (6 bases). V lost 4 bases, J lost 0 bases, and 10 bases lay in between. The length of the CDR3 is 14 residues. CDR1 and CDR2 from the germline V gene are LGHDT and YNNKEL (reference sequence). The CDR3 sequence: CASSPLDSSYEQYF. The CDR3 bases are TGTGCCAGCAGCCCCCTGGACAGCTCCTACGAGCAGTACTTC.

The J gene is TRBJ1-5, the V gene TRBV10-3; D is undetermined. The CDR3 extends over 14 amino acids. Trimming removed 2 bases from V and 1 base from J, with 6 bases in between. From germline, CDR1 is ENHRY and CDR2 SYGVKD. CDR3 DNA sequence: TGTGCCATCAGTGAGGGGCAGAGCAATCAGCCCCAGCATTTT. Translated, it gives CAISEGQSNQPQHF.

The chain has TRBV11-1 and TRBJ1-2; the D gene is possibly TRBD1 (6 bases). The CDR3 spans 16 residues. Germline-derived CDR1 and CDR2 are SGHAT and FQDESV (reference sequence). V gave up 5 bases and J gave up 4 bases, with 20 bases separating them. CDR3 DNA sequence: TGTGCCAGCAGCCCTAGAGGGGGGCAGGGACCCTATGGCTACACCTTC. Translated, it gives CASSPRGGQGPYGYTF. Filled out from reference TRBV11-1 and TRBJ1-2, the complete variable domain reads EAEVAQSPRYKITEKSQAVAFWCDPISGHATLYWYRQILGQGPELLVQFQDESVVDDSQLPKDRFSAERLKGVDSTLKIQPAELGDSAMYLCASSPRGGQGPYGYTFGSGTRLTVV.

This clone has just a few counts. The V and J genes are TRBV6-5 and TRBJ1-2; no clear D gene. The CDR3 runs 12 residues. Trimming took 2 bases from V and 6 from J, leaving 7 bases between them. Germline CDR1 is MNHEY and CDR2 is SVGAGI. CDR3 sequence (DNA): TGTGCCAGCAGTTACGCCGGGGATGGCTACACCTTC. It encodes CASSYAGDGYTF.

The chain joins TRBV27 to TRBJ2-7, with D perhaps TRBD2 (7 bases). Germline CDR1 MNHEY, CDR2 SMNVEV (reference sequence). The CDR3 consists of 15 residues. The germline V and J ends were trimmed by 2 bases and 2 bases, with 13 bases remaining between them. CDR3 DNA sequence: TGTGCCAGCAGTTTAAGTGCCGGGGGGCCCTACGAGCAGTACTTC. Translating gives CASSLSAGGPYEQYF.

The gene calls are TRBV15 and TRBJ1-4, with 9 bases that match TRBD1. V trimming: 6 bases; J trimming: 6 bases; junction bases outside the gene matches: 8. There are 15 residues in the CDR3. Germline V CDR1 and CDR2: LNHNV, YYDKDF (reference sequence). Here the CDR3 DNA reads TGTGCCACCAGGCCGACGGGACAGGGAGATGAAAAACTGTTTTTT. Its translation: CATRPTGQGDEKLFF.

J is TRBJ2-1 and V is TRBV11-2; D might be TRBD1 or TRBD2, each matching 6 bases. This CDR3 region has 16 residues. V was clipped by 1 base and J by 4 bases, with 14 bases between them. Germline CDR1 SGHAT, CDR2 FQNNGV. Here the CDR3 DNA reads TGTGCCAGCAGCTTAGGTGGGGGGCAGCGATACAATGAGCAGTTCTTC. Protein sequence: CASSLGGGQRYNEQFF.

A single count supports this clone. This chain connects TRBV2 to TRBJ1-6; unclear D gene. The CDR3 totals 15 residues. Looked up from germline, CDR1 is SNHLY and CDR2 is FYNNEI. V was shortened by 7 bases and J by 5 bases, with 15 bases between the two germline ends. Here the CDR3 reads CASKRRTINNSPLHF. CDR3 nucleotide sequence: TGTGCCAGCAAAAGACGCACCATCAATAATTCACCCCTCCACTTT.

This chain joins TRBV19 and TRBJ1-1; D is undetermined. The CDR3 runs to 12 residues. Germline loops: CDR1 LNHDA, CDR2 SQIVND (reference sequence). The V and J ends lost 6 bases and 8 bases respectively, with 13 bases between them. This chain's CDR3 is CASRAQAGEAFF. For the CDR3, the DNA is TGTGCCAGTAGGGCTCAGGCGGGCGAAGCTTTCTTT. Based on the CDR3 plus reference TRBV19 and TRBJ1-1, the full variable domain is DGGITQSPKYLFRKEGQNVTLSCEQNLNHDAMYWYRQDPGQGLRLIYYSQIVNDFQKGDIAEGYSVSREKKESFPLTVTSAQKNPTAFYLCASRAQAGEAFFGQGTRLTVV.

This clone appeared a single time. The chain carries TRBV7-9 and TRBJ1-2, with D maybe TRBD1 (6 bases). V was cut by 1 base and J by 4 bases, with 16 bases left in between. Germline CDR1 is SEHNR and CDR2 is FQNEAQ (reference sequence). The CDR3 spans 16 residues. In DNA, the CDR3 is TGTGCCAGCAGCTTAGGGGATGAAACAGGGTCCTATGGCTACACCTTC. It is translated as CASSLGDETGSYGYTF. Combining the CDR3 with reference TRBV7-9 and TRBJ1-2 gives the whole variable domain DTGVSQNPRHKITKRGQNVTFRCDPISEHNRLYWYRQTLGQGPEFLTYFQNEAQLEKSRLLSDRFSAERPKGSFSTLEIQRTEQGDSAMYLCASSLGDETGSYGYTFGSGTRLTVV.

This clone was detected a few times. The rearrangement uses TRBV2 and TRBJ1-2, with a tentative D call TRBD1 (5 bases). CDR3 length: 15 amino acids. CDR1 and CDR2 from the germline V gene are SNHLY and FYNNEI. The V end lost 3 bases, the J end lost 2 bases, and 13 bases lay between the germline ends. CDR3 in DNA: TGTGCCAGCAGTGATCATTTGGGGGGAAACTATGGCTACACCTTC. It is translated as CASSDHLGGNYGYTF.

This chain joins TRBV7-9 and TRBJ1-5; possible D gene TRBD1, 5 bases. The CDR3 consists of 14 residues. V was clipped by 5 bases and J by 6 bases, with 14 bases between them. CDR1 is SEHNR, CDR2 FQNEAQ, per germline (reference sequence). The CDR3 DNA reads TGTGCCAGCAGCGCAGACCGTCAGGGTCAGCCCCAGCATTTT. This codes for CASSADRQGQPQHF.

This chain uses TRBV9 with TRBJ2-3, with 16 bases fitting TRBD2. CDR1 is SGDLS and CDR2 is YYNGEE in the germline V gene. Trimming removed 0 bases from V and 3 bases from J; junction bases left unmatched: 4. The CDR3 consists of 18 residues. The CDR3 DNA reads as TGTGCCAGCAGCGTAGCGGTGGGACTAGCGGGGGGGACAGATACGCAGTATTTT. This sequence encodes CASSVAVGLAGGTDTQYF.

In its sample, this clone was seen a few times. The CDR3 coding sequence is TGTGCCAGCAGTTACTCTGGCTACAATGAGCAGTTCTTC. Translation: CASSYSGYNEQFF. The J gene is TRBJ2-1, the V gene TRBV6-2 or TRBV6-3; D ambiguous. V shed 0 bases and J shed 3 bases, with 3 bases lying between them. The germline V gene has CDR1 MNHEY and CDR2 SVGEGT. The CDR3 spans 13 residues.

The rearrangement links TRBV4-2 to TRBJ2-1; 12 bases match TRBD2. Germline trimming cut 2 bases from V and 4 bases from J; bases unmatched to any gene: 6. The CDR3 has 17 amino acids. Germline CDR1 is LGHNA and CDR2 is YNFKEQ. The CDR3 spells CASSQKVGTSGYNEQFF. CDR3 nucleotide sequence: TGTGCCAGCAGCCAAAAGGTAGGGACTAGCGGGTACAATGAGCAGTTCTTC.

CDR3 nucleotides: TGCGCCAGCCGTGAAATGGATTTAGGCAGGGTGTTTTTT. The encoded protein is CASREMDLGRVFF. This chain uses TRBV5-1 with TRBJ1-4, with a possible D match to TRBD1 (5 bases). Germline-derived CDR1 and CDR2 are SGHRS and YFSETQ. V lost 7 bases and J 15 bases, leaving 22 bases between the germline ends. There are 13 residues in the CDR3.

Of note for this clone: Other DNA sequences in the sample encode the same CDR3. The chain combines TRBV7-3 with TRBJ1-1; no firm D call. V lost 2 bases, J lost 1 base, and 5 bases lay in between. Germline V gene data show CDR1 as SGHTA and CDR2 as FQGTGA. This CDR3 is 13 amino acids long. The CDR3 bases are TGTGCCAGCAGCTTATCAGGGAACACTGAAGCTTTCTTT. This gives the protein CASSLSGNTEAFF.

This chain uses TRBV3-1 (or the pseudogene TRBV3-2) with TRBJ1-4; D is uncertain. The germline V and J ends were trimmed by 5 bases and 3 bases, with 10 bases remaining between them. This CDR3 region has 14 residues. Per germline, CDR1 LGHDT and CDR2 YNNKEL (reference sequence). CDR3 sequence: CASSRASANEKLFF. CDR3 nucleotide sequence: TGTGCCAGCAGCAGGGCCAGCGCTAATGAAAAACTGTTTTTT.

This sequence joins TRBV7-2 and TRBJ1-1, with no clear D. This CDR3 is 14 amino acids long. V shed 5 bases and J shed 4 bases, with 14 bases lying between them. Germline V gene sequence: CDR1 SGHTA, CDR2 FQGNSA. The CDR3 sequence is CASSPPSGGTEAFF. In DNA form, the CDR3 reads TGTGCCAGCAGCCCCCCCTCCGGTGGCACTGAAGCTTTCTTT. The full variable domain, completed using reference TRBV7-2 and TRBJ1-1, is GAGVSQSPSNKVTEKGKDVELRCDPISGHTALYWYRQSLGQGLEFLIYFQGNSAPDKSGLPSDRFSAERTGGSVSTLTIQRTQQEDSAVYLCASSPPSGGTEAFFGQGTRLTVV.

This chain uses TRBV5-1 with TRBJ1-4, with D unclear. This CDR3 has 15 amino acids. The germline gives CDR1 SGHRS, CDR2 YFSETQ. V lost 0 bases, J lost 0 bases, and 6 bases lay in between. The DNA for the CDR3 is TGCGCCAGCAGCTTGGGGGAAGCAACTAATGAAAAACTGTTTTTT. Protein sequence: CASSLGEATNEKLFF.

CDR3 in amino acids: CASSEAVGGFSTDTQYF. The CDR3, as DNA: TGCGCCAGCAGTGAGGCGGTGGGCGGTTTTAGCACAGATACGCAGTATTTT. V usage is TRBV10-2 and J usage is TRBJ2-3, with D unresolved. Germline V gives CDR1 WSHSY, CDR2 SAAADI. This CDR3 has 17 amino acids. The V and J ends lost 2 bases and 0 bases respectively, with 15 bases between them.

This clone appeared a few times. The chain uses TRBV7-2 and TRBJ2-5; 13 bases align to TRBD2. J gave up 4 bases and V 4 bases, and 6 bases lay outside the gene matches. The CDR3 runs to 16 residues. CDR1 is SGHTA and CDR2 is FQGNSA in the germline V gene. This CDR3 is CASSSVLAGGAETQYF. CDR3 in DNA: TGTGCCAGCAGCTCTGTACTAGCGGGGGGGGCAGAGACCCAGTACTTC.

J is TRBJ1-1 and V is TRBV11-1, with 8 bases that match TRBD1. With V trimmed by 5 bases and J by 4 bases, 9 bases remained unmatched. Germline V gene lookup returns CDR1 SGHAT and CDR2 FQDESV (reference sequence). The CDR3 loop spans 15 amino acids. The DNA for the CDR3 is TGTGCCAGCAGCAAGCCCCAGGGGGCTGGCACTGAAGCTTTCTTT. It encodes CASSKPQGAGTEAFF.

This clone has a single count. The chain links TRBV19 to TRBJ1-6; D ambiguous. The CDR3 consists of 15 residues. V dropped 1 base and J dropped 8 bases, with 12 bases sitting between them. Germline V gene lookup returns CDR1 LNHDA and CDR2 SQIVND (reference sequence). CDR3 DNA sequence: TGTGCCAGTAGTATAGGGACCAGGTCGTATTCACCCCTCCACTTT. Translation: CASSIGTRSYSPLHF.